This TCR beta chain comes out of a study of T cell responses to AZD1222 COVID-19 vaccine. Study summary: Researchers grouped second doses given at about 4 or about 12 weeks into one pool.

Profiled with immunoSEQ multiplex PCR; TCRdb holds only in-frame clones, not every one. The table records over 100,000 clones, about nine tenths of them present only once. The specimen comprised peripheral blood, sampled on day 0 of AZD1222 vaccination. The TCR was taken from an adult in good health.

CDR3 protein: CASTARGGSTDTQYF. The CDR3 nucleotides read TGCGCCAGCACCGCGCGGGGGGGTAGCACAGATACGCAGTATTTT. V usage is TRBV5-1 and J usage is TRBJ2-3, with 9 bases identical to TRBD2. J was trimmed by 0 bases and V by 6 bases; bases with no gene match: 5. This CDR3 has 15 residues. The germline CDR1 and CDR2 sequences are SGHRS and YFSETQ.